These 4 T cell receptor beta chains were sequenced from one sample in a study of read filtering for tumor transcriptome and immune sequencing. This library used roughly 400 ng RNA and molecular barcoded adaptors spanning alpha/delta and beta/gamma chains. Via MiXCR, TCRdb re-called the reads, giving one row per CDR3 protein. The sample yields around 130,000 distinct CDR3 sequences, over 10% seen once. Sequencing used a population of CD138-negative cells sorted from bone marrow. The receptors stem from a donor aged 40 or older with multiple myeloma.

In its sample, this clonotype was seen many times. The V call is TRBV30, the J call TRBJ2-1; 13 nucleotides match TRBD2. This CDR3 comprises 13 residues. CDR1 and CDR2 from the germline V gene are GTSNPN and SVGIG (reference sequence). V lost 5 bases, J lost 6 bases, and 1 base stayed unmatched. DNA for the CDR3: TGTGCCTGGGGACTAGCGGGAGCCAATGAGCAGTTCTTC. Its protein product is CAWGLAGANEQFF.

This clonotype has a handful of counts. This chain's CDR3 is CASSIGAGVNTEAFF. CDR3 DNA: TGTGCCAGTAGTATCGGGGCCGGGGTGAACACTGAAGCTTTCTTT. The chain carries TRBV19 and TRBJ1-1; D is perhaps TRBD1 (5 bases). CDR1 is LNHDA, CDR2 SQIVND, per germline (reference sequence). The CDR3 consists of 15 residues. V was shortened by 3 bases and J by 0 bases, with 11 bases between the two germline ends.

This clonotype was counted at least ten times. The chain couples TRBV29-1 to TRBJ2-6; 8 nucleotides match TRBD2. This CDR3 comprises 17 residues. The germline V gene encodes CDR1 SQVTM and CDR2 ANQGSEA. V was pared by 6 bases and J by 0 bases, with 10 bases of the junction left unmatched. CDR3 coding DNA: TGCAGCGTGCGGGGGGACGTAAAGAGCTCTGGGGCCAACGTCCTGACTTTC. This translates into CSVRGDVKSSGANVLTF.

This clonotype was counted many times. The rearrangement uses TRBV7-9 and TRBJ1-4; no clear D. V lost 2 bases, J lost 5 bases, and 9 bases lay in between. This CDR3 contains 14 residues. Germline V CDR1 and CDR2: SEHNR, FQNEAQ (reference sequence). CDR3 coding DNA: TGTGCCAGCAGCTTATCGGGTCAGAATGAAAAACTGTTTTTT. Translated, it gives CASSLSGQNEKLFF.